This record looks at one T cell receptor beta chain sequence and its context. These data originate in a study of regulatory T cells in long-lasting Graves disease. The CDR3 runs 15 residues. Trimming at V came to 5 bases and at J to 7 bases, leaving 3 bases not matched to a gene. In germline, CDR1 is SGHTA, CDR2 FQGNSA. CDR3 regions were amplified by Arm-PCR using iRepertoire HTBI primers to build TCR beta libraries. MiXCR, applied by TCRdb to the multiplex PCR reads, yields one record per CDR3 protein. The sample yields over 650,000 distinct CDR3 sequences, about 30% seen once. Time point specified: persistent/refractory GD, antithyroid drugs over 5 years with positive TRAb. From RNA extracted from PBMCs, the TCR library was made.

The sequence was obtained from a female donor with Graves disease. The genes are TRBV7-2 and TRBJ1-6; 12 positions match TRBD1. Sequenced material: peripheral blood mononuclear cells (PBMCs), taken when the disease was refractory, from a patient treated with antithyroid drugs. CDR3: CASSGGQGANSPLHF. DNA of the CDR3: TGTGCCAGCAGCGGGGGACAGGGGGCCAATTCACCCCTCCACTTT.